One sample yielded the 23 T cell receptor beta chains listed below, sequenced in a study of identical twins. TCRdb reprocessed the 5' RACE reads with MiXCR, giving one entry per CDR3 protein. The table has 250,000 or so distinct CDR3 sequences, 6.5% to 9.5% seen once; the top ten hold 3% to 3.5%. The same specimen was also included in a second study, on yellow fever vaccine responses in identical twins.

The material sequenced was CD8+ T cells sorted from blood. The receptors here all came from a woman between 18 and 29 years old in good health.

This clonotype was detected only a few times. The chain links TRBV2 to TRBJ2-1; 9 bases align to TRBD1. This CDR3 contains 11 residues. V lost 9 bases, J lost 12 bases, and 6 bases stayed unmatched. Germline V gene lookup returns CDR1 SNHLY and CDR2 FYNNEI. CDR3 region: CARTTGGSQFF. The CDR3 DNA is TGTGCCAGAACCACAGGGGGCTCGCAGTTCTTC.

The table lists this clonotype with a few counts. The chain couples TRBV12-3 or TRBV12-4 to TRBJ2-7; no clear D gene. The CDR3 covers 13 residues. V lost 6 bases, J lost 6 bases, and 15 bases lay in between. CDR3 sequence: CASSPVWGGEQYF. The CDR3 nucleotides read TGTGCCAGCAGCCCGGTATGGGGTGGCGAGCAGTACTTC.

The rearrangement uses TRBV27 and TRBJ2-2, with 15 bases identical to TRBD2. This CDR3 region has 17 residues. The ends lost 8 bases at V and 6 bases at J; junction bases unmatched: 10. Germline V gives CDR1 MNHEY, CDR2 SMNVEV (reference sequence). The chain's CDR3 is CASLPGLAGGWAGELFF. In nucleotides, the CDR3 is TGTGCCAGCTTACCGGGACTAGCGGGAGGTTGGGCCGGGGAGCTGTTTTTT.

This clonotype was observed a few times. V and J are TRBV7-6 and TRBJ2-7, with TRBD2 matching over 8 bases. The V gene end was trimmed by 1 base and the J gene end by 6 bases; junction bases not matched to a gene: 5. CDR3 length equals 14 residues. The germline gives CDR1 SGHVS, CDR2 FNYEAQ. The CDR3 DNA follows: TGTGCCAGCAGCTTAGGGAGTAGCGGGATCGAGCAGTACTTC. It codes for CASSLGSSGIEQYF.

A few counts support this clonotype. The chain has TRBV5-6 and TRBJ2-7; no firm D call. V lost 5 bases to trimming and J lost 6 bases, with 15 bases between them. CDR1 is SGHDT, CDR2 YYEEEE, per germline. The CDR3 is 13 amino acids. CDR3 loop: CASSAAPPGEQYF. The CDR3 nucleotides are TGTGCCAGCAGTGCGGCCCCCCCGGGCGAGCAGTACTTC.

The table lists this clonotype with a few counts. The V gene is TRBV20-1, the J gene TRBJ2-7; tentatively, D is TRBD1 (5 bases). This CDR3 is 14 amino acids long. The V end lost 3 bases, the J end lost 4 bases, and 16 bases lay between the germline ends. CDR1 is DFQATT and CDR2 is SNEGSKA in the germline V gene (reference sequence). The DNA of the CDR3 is TGCAGTGCTAGTGGGTGGGAAGGGGTATACGAGCAGTACTTC. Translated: CSASGWEGVYEQYF.

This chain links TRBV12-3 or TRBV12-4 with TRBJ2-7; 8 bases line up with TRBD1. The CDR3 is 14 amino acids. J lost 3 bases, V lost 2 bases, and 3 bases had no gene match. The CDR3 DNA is TGTGCCAGCAGTTTAAACAGGGGGGTCTACGAGCAGTACTTC. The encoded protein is CASSLNRGVYEQYF.

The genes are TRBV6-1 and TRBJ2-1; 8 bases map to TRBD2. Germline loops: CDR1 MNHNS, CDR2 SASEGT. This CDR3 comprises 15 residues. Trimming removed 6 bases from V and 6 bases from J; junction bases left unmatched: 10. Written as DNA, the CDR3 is TGTGCCAGCAGCGGGGGGGGTCCTGCGGTCAATGAGCAGTTCTTC. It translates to CASSGGGPAVNEQFF.

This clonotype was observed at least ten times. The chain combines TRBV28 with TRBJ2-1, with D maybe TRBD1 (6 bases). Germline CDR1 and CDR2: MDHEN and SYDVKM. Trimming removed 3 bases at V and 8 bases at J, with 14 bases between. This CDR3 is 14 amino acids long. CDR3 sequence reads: CASSLGARGYEQFF. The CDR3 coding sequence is TGTGCCAGCAGTTTGGGGGCTAGAGGATATGAGCAGTTCTTC. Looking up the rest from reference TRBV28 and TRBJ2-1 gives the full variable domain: DVKVTQSSRYLVKRTGEKVFLECVQDMDHENMFWYRQDPGLGLRLIYFSYDVKMKEKGDIPEGYSVSREKKERFSLILESASTNQTSMYLCASSLGARGYEQFFGPGTRLTVL.

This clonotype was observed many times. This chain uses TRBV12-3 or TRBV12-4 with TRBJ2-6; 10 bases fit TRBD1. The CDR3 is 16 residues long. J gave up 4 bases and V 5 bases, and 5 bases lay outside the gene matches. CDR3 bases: TGTGCCAGCAGTCCCGGGACAGGGGACGGGGCCAACGTCCTGACTTTC. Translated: CASSPGTGDGANVLTF.

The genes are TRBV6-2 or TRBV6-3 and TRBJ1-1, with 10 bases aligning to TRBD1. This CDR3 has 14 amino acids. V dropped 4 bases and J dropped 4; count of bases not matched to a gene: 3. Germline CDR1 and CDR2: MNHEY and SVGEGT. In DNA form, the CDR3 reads TGTGCCAGCAGTTGGACAGGGGGGAGCACTGAAGCTTTCTTT. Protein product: CASSWTGGSTEAFF.

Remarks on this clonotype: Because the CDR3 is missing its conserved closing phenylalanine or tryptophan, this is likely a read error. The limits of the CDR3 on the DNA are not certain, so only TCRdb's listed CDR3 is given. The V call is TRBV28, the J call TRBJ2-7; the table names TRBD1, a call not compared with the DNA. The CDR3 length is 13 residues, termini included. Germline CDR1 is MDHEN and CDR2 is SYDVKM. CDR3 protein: CASSSLTGTGLIS.

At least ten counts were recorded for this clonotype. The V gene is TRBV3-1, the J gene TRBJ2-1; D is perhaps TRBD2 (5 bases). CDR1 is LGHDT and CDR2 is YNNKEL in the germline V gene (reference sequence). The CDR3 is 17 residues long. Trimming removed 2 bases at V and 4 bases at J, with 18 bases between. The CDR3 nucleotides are TGTGCCAGCAGCCAAATCAGTTTCGGGGTAAGATACAATGAGCAGTTCTTC. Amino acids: CASSQISFGVRYNEQFF.

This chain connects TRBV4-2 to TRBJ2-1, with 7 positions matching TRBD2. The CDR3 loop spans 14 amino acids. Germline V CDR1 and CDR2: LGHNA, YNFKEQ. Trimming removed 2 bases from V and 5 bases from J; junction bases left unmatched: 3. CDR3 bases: TGTGCCAGCAGCCAACTCGGACTAGACAATGAGCAGTTCTTC. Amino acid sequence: CASSQLGLDNEQFF.

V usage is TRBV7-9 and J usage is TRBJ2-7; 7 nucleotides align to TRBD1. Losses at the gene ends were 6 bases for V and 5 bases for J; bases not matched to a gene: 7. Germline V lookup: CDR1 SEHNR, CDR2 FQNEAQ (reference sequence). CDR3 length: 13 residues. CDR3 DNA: TGTGCCAGCAGTAACACAGGGGACCACGAGCAGTACTTC. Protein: CASSNTGDHEQYF.

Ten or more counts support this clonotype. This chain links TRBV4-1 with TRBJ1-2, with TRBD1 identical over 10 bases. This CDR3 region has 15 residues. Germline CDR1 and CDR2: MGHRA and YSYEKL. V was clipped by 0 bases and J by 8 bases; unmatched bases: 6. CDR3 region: CASSQEGTGENGYTF. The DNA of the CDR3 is TGCGCCAGCAGCCAAGAAGGGACAGGGGAGAACGGCTACACCTTC.

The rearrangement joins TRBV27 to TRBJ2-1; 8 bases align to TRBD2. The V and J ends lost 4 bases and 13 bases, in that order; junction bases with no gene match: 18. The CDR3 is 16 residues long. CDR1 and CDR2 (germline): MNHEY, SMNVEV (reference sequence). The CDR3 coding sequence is TGTGCCAGCAGTTATACTAGTAACGGGAGGGCCTTGGAACAGTTCTTC. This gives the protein CASSYTSNGRALEQFF.

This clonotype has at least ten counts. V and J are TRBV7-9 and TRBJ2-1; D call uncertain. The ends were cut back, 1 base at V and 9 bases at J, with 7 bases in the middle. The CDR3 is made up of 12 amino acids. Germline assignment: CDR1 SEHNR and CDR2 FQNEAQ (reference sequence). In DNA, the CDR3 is TGTGCCAGCAGCTTAGTCAGCACTGAGCAGTTCTTC. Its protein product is CASSLVSTEQFF.

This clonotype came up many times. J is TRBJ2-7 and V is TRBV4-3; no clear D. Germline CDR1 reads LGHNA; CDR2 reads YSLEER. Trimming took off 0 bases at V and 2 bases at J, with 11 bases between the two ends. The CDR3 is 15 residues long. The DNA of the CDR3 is TGCGCCAGCAGCCAAGATCGACTGGCTACCTACGAGCAGTACTTC. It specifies CASSQDRLATYEQYF.

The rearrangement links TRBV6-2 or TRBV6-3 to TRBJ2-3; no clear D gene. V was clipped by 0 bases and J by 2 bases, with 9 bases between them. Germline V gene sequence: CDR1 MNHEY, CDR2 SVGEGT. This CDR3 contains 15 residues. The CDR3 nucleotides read TGTGCCAGCAGTTACTCGCCTTCCTTCACAGATACGCAGTATTTT. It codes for CASSYSPSFTDTQYF.

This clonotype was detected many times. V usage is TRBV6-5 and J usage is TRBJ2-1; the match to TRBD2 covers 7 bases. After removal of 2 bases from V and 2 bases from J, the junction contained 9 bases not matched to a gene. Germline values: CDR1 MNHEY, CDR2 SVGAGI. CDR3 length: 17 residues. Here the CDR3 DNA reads TGTGCCAGCAGTTACCTCGGTGGGGGGGAGGCCTACAATGAGCAGTTCTTC. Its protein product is CASSYLGGGEAYNEQFF.

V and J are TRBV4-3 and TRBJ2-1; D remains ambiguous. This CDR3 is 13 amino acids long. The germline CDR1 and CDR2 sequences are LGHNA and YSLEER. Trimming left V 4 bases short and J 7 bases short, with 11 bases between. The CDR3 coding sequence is TGCGCCAGCAGCCCGGGTGAAACAAATGAGCAGTTCTTC. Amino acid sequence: CASSPGETNEQFF.

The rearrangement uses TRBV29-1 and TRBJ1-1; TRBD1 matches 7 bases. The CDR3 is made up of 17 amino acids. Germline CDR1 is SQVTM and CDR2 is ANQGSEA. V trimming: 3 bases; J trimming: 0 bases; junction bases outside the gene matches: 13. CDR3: CSVDAFPGQLMNTEAFF. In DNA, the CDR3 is TGCAGCGTTGACGCTTTTCCGGGACAGTTGATGAACACTGAAGCTTTCTTT. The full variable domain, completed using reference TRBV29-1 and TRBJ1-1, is SAVISQKPSRDICQRGTSLTIQCQVDSQVTMMFWYRQQPGQSLTLIATANQGSEATYESGFVIDKFPISRPNLTFSTLTVSNMSPEDSSIYLCSVDAFPGQLMNTEAFFGQGTRLTVV.